This T cell receptor beta chain was sequenced in a study of blood T cell repertoires in COVID-19. About the research overall: The study drew acute and convalescent COVID-19 samples from the United States, Italy and Spain. PBMCs, B-cell-depleted T cells, or T cells were the source of the cDNA or gDNA that made up the material.

V lost 4 bases to trimming and J lost 5 bases; unmatched junction nucleotides: 8. The CDR3 spans 16 residues. Germline lookup yields CDR1 SGHTA and CDR2 FQGNSA. How the authors handled the data: The authors estimated nucleated cell counts from reference gene primer amplification. Assay used: immunoSEQ multiplex PCR; TCRdb lists only in-frame clones, some missing. That table is the source of V, J and clone size, and D and trimming were worked out from the DNA. The sample has over 150,000 clones; roughly 85% are singletons. This clone was counted ten times or more. V and J are TRBV7-2 and TRBJ2-1; 10 bases line up with TRBD2. The source material was peripheral blood. The TCR originated in a woman aged 70-85 years with acute or convalescent COVID-19. The DNA of the CDR3 is TGTGCCAGCAGCTGGGCCGGGACTAGCGAGAACAATGAGCAGTTCTTC. Translation: CASSWAGTSENNEQFF.